The 8 T cell receptor beta chains listed next were all sequenced from one sample in a study of OX40 agonist ivuxolimab in advanced cancers. Using immunoSEQ multiplex PCR, the repertoire was profiled, and TCRdb retains in-frame clones only, with some absent. The profile shows roughly 49,000 clones, approximately 83% of them singletons. Source: CD4+ or CD8+ T cells sorted from blood, taken in a trial of the OX40 agonist ivuxolimab. These receptors all come from an adult with an advanced solid tumor such as melanoma, head and neck, liver or kidney cancer.

This chain links TRBV7-9 with TRBJ1-5, with TRBD1 identical over 7 bases. Germline CDR1 SEHNR, CDR2 FQNEAQ (reference sequence). J lost 2 bases, V lost 3 bases, and 4 bases had no gene match. The CDR3 consists of 15 residues. The CDR3, as DNA: TGTGCCAGCAGCTTGGAGGGGGCGGGCAATCAGCCCCAGCATTTT. Translated, it gives CASSLEGAGNQPQHF.

The chain carries TRBV7-3 and TRBJ2-2; D is perhaps TRBD1 or TRBD2 (5 bases each). The CDR3 runs 15 residues. Germline CDR1 is SGHTA and CDR2 is FQGTGA. V was trimmed by 5 bases and J by 0 bases, leaving 10 bases between them. This CDR3 reads CASSRGGSNTGELFF. CDR3 coding DNA: TGTGCCAGCAGCCGTGGGGGTTCGAACACCGGGGAGCTGTTTTTT.

V gene TRBV6-5 combines with J gene TRBJ2-7, with D hard to call. The CDR3 spans 13 residues. Trimming shortened V by 6 bases and J by 4 bases, and 13 bases separated the two germline ends. In germline, CDR1 is MNHEY, CDR2 SVGAGI. This chain's CDR3 is CASSLIKGYEQYF. In nucleotides, the CDR3 is TGTGCCAGCAGCCTCATTAAGGGTTACGAGCAGTACTTC.

The genes are TRBV7-9 and TRBJ2-4; D is unclear. Germline V gives CDR1 SEHNR, CDR2 FQNEAQ (reference sequence). This CDR3 has 14 amino acids. V lost 5 bases and J 7 bases, leaving 15 bases between the germline ends. DNA of the CDR3: TGTGCCAGCAGCCCAGAGGCTCCTGGGAACATTCAGTACTTC. It yields the protein CASSPEAPGNIQYF. The complete variable domain, with remaining parts taken from reference TRBV7-9 and TRBJ2-4, reads DTGVSQNPRHKITKRGQNVTFRCDPISEHNRLYWYRQTLGQGPEFLTYFQNEAQLEKSRLLSDRFSAERPKGSFSTLEIQRTEQGDSAMYLCASSPEAPGNIQYFGAGTRLSVL.

V is TRBV7-8 and J is TRBJ1-1; tentative D call: TRBD1 (5 bases). The ends were cut back, 1 base at V and 4 bases at J, with 16 bases in the middle. The CDR3 sequence is 16 residues long. The germline V gene has CDR1 SGHVS and CDR2 FQNEAQ. Here the CDR3 reads CASSLGGRLTGTEAFF. The CDR3 DNA reads TGTGCCAGCAGCTTAGGGGGTCGGTTAACAGGCACTGAAGCTTTCTTT.

The V call is TRBV10-3, the J call TRBJ1-1, with 8 bases lining up with TRBD1. This CDR3 is built from 14 residues. In germline, CDR1 is ENHRY, CDR2 SYGVKD. After removal of 6 bases from V and 5 bases from J, the junction contained 8 bases not matched to a gene. CDR3 bases: TGTGCCATCAGCCAGACAGGGGAGGGAACTGAAGCTTTCTTT. Translation gives CAISQTGEGTEAFF.

As for this clone: One end of the junction does not line up with germline, which may come from a read error. V is TRBV7-9 and J is TRBJ2-2; D gene ambiguous. The length of the CDR3 is 13 residues. Germline CDR1 is SEHNR and CDR2 is FQNEAQ (reference sequence). The CDR3 DNA reads as TGTGTCAGCAGCTTAGCTTCGTATCGGGAGCTGTTTTTT. It translates to CVSSLASYRELFF.

This clone was seen just once. V and J are TRBV19 and TRBJ2-5; D is perhaps TRBD1 or TRBD2 (5 bases each). The germline CDR1 and CDR2 sequences are LNHDA and SQIVND (reference sequence). The CDR3 spans 12 residues. V shed 9 bases and J shed 5 bases, with 13 bases lying between them. In nucleotides, the CDR3 is TGTGCCAGCGGGGCTGTGTGGGAGACCCAGTACTTC. It codes for CASGAVWETQYF.